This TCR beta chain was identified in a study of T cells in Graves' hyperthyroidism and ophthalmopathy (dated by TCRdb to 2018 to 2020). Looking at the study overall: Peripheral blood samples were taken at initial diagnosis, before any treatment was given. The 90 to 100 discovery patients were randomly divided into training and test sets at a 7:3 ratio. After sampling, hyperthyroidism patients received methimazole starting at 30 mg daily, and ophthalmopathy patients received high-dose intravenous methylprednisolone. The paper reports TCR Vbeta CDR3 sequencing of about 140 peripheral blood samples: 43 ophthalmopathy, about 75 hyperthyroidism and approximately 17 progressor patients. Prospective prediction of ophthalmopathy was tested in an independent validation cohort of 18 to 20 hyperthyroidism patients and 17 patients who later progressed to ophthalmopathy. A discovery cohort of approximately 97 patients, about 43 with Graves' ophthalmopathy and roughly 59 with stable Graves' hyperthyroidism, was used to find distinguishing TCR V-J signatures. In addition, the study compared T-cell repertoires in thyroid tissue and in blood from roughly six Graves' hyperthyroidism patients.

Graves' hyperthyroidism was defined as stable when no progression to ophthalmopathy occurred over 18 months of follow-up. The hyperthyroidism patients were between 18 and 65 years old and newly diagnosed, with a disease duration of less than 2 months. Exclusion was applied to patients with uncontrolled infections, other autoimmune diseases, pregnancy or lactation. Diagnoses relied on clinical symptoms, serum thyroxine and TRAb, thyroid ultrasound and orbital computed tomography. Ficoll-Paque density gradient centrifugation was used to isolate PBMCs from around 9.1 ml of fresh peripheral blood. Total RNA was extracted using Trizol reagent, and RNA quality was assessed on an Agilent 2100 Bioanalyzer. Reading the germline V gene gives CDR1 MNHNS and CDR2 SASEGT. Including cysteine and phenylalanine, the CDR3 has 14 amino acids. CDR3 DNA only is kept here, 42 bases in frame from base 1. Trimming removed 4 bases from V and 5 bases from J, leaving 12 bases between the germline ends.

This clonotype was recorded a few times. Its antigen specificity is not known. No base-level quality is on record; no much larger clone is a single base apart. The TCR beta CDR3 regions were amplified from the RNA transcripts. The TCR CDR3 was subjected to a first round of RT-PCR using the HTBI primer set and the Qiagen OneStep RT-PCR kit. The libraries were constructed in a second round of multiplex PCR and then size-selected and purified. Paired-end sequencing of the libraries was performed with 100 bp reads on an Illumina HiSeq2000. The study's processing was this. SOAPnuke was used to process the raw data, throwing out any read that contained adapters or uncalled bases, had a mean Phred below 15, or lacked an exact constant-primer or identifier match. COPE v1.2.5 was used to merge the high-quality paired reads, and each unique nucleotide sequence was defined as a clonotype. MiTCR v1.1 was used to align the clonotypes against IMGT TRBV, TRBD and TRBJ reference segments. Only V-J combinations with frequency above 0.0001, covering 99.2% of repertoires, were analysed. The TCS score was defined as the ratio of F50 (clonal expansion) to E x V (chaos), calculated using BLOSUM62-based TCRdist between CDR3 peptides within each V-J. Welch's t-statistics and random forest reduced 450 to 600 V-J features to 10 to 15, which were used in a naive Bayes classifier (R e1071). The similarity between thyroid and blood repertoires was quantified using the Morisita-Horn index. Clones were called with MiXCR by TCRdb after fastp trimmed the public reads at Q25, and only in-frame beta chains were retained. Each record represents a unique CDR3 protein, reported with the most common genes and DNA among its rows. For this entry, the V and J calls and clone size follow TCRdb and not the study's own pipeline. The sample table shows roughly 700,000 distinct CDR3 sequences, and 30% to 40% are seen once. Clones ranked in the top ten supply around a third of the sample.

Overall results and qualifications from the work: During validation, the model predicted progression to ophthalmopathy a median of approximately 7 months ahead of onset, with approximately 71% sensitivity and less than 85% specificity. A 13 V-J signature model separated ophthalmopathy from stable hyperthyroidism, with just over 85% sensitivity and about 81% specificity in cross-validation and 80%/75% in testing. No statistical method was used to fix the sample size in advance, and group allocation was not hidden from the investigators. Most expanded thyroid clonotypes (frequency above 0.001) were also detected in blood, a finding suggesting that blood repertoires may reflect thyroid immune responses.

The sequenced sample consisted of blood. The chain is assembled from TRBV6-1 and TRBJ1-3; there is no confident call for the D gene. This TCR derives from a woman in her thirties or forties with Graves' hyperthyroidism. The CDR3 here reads CASSGVSGRNTIYF. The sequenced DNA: TGTGCCAGCAGTGGGGTTTCGGGTAGAAACACCATATATTTT.